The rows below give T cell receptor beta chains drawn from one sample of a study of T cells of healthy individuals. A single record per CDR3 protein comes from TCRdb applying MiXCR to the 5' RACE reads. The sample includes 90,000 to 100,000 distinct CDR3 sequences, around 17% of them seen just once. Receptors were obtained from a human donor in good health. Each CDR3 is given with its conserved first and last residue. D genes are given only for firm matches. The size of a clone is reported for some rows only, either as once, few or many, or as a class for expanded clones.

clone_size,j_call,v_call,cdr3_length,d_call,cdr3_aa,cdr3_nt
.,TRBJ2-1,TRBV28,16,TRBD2,CASRRRLAGHSNEQFF,TGTGCCAGCAGGCGCCGACTAGCGGGACATAGCAATGAGCAGTTCTTC
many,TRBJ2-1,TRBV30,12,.,CAWSMSGNEQFF,TGTGCCTGGAGTATGTCGGGGAATGAGCAGTTCTTC
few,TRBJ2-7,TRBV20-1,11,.,CSVRSSLEQYF,TGCAGTGTCAGATCTAGTCTCGAGCAGTACTTC
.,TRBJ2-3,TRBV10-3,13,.,CAISQGREGTQYF,TGTGCCATCAGTCAGGGGCGAGAAGGTACGCAGTATTTT
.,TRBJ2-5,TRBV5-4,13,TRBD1,CASNWDRQETQYF,TGTGCCAGCAACTGGGACAGGCAAGAGACCCAGTACTTC
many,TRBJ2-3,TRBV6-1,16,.,CASSDLIATSTDTQYF,TGTGCCAGCAGTGACCTGATAGCAACTAGCACAGATACGCAGTATTTT
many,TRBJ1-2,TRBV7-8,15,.,CASSPFGGPIDGYTF,TGTGCCAGCAGCCCTTTTGGGGGTCCCATCGATGGCTACACCTTC
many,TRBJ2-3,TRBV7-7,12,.,CASSGRTDTQYF,TGTGCTAGCAGCGGGCGCACAGATACGCAGTATTTT
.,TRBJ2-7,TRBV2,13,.,CASTSSGRGEQYF,TGTGCCAGCACCTCAAGCGGTAGGGGGGAGCAGTACTTC
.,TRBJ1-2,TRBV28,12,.,CASSFTPRGYTF,TGTGCCAGCAGTTTCACCCCTAGAGGCTACACCTTC
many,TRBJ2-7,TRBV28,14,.,CASRHSDGDYEQYF,TGTGCCAGCAGGCACTCGGACGGAGACTACGAGCAGTACTTC
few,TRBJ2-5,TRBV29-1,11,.,CSVDHPETQYF,TGCAGCGTGGACCATCCAGAGACCCAGTACTTC
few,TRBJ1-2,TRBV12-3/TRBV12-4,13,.,CASSFPPSYGYTF,TGTGCCAGCAGTTTCCCTCCTTCCTATGGCTACACCTTC
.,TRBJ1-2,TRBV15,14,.,CATSRSGTGYGYTF,TGTGCCACCAGCAGATCAGGGACGGGCTATGGCTACACCTTC
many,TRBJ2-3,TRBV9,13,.,CASSVRFTDTQYF,TGTGCCAGCAGCGTTCGTTTCACAGATACGCAGTATTTT
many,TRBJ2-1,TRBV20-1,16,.,CSATRPNRPSYNEQFF,TGCAGTGCTACGAGACCCAACAGACCCTCCTACAATGAGCAGTTCTTC
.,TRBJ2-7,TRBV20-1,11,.,CSATGPYEQYF,TGCAGTGCGACAGGCCCCTACGAGCAGTACTTC
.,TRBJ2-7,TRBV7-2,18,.,CASSLGYRGRRGAYEQYF,TGTGCCAGCAGCTTAGGCTACCGGGGGAGGAGGGGAGCCTACGAGCAGTACTTC
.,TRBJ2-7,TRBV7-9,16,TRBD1,CASSLTTGTGVGREYF,TGTGCCAGCAGCTTAACTACCGGGACAGGGGTGGGGCGTGAGTACTTC
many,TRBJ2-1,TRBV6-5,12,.,CASSPDGYEQFF,TGTGCCAGCAGTCCCGACGGCTATGAGCAGTTCTTC
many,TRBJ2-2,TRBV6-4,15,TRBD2,CASSESAGGSGELFF,TGTGCCAGCAGTGAATCGGCGGGGGGTTCCGGGGAGCTGTTTTTT
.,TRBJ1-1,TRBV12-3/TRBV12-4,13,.,CASRGLMNTEAFF,TGTGCCAGCCGGGGACTTATGAACACTGAAGCTTTCTTT
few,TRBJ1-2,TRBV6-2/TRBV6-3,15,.,CASSYSGANNYGYTF,TGTGCCAGCAGTTACTCCGGGGCCAATAACTATGGCTACACCTTC
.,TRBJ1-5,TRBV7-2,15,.,CASSARDTSNQPQHF,TGTGCCAGCAGCGCCCGGGACACTAGCAATCAGCCCCAGCATTTT
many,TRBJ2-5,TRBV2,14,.,CASSDPLKKETQYF,TGTGCCAGCAGTGACCCCTTGAAGAAAGAGACCCAGTACTTC
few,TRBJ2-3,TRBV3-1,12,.,CASSRGADTQYF,TGTGCCAGCAGCCGCGGGGCAGATACGCAGTATTTT
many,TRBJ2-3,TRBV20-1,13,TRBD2,CSARLAGGDTQYF,TGCAGTGCTAGACTAGCGGGAGGGGATACGCAGTATTTT
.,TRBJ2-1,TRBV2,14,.,CASSETGAPNEQFF,TGTGCCAGCAGTGAAACGGGAGCTCCGAATGAGCAGTTCTTC
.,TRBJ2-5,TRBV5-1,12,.,CASSFFSETQYF,TGCGCCAGCAGCTTCTTCTCGGAGACCCAGTACTTC
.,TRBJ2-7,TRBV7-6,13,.,CASSLSEGTEQYF,TGTGCCAGCAGCTTATCTGAGGGCACCGAGCAGTACTTC
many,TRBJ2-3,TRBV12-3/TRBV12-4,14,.,CASSLWLGLDTQYF,TGTGCCAGCAGTCTATGGTTGGGGTTAGATACGCAGTATTTT
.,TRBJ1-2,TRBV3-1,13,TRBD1,CASSRQGVAGYTF,TGTGCCAGCAGTCGACAGGGAGTTGCTGGCTACACCTTC
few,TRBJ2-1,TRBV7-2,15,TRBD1,CASSLTGMSYNEQFF,TGTGCCAGCAGCTTGACAGGGATGTCCTACAATGAGCAGTTCTTC
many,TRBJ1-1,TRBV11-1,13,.,CASSLKMNTEAFF,TGTGCCAGCAGCCTGAAAATGAACACTGAAGCTTTCTTT
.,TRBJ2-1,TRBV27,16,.,CASSLSKGPINEEQFF,TGTGCCAGCAGTTTATCGAAGGGACCCATAAACGAGGAGCAGTTCTTC
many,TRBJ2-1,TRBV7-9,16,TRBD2,CASSLALAGVYNEQFF,TGTGCCAGCAGCTTAGCCCTAGCGGGGGTTTACAATGAGCAGTTCTTC
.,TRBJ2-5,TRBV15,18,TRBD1,CATSRDLTRDRGYGAQYF,TGTGCCACCAGCAGAGATTTAACTCGGGACAGGGGATATGGGGCCCAGTACTTC
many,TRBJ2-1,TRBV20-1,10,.,CSAIRNEQFF,TGCAGTGCTATTCGTAATGAGCAGTTCTTC
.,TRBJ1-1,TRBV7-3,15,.,CASSPRGPSTTEAFF,TGTGCCAGCAGCCCCCGGGGGCCCTCGACCACTGAAGCTTTCTTT
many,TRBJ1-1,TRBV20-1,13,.,CSARDRIDTEAFF,TGCAGTGCTCGTGACAGGATAGACACTGAAGCTTTCTTT
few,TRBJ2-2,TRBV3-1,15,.,CASSQSQQNTGELFF,TGTGCCAGCAGCCAGTCACAGCAGAACACCGGGGAGCTGTTTTTT
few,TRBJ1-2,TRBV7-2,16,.,CASSPNGGASFYGYTF,TGTGCCAGCAGCCCCAATGGGGGGGCTTCCTTCTATGGCTACACCTTC
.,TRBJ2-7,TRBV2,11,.,CATSAGYEQYF,TGTGCCACCTCCGCGGGGTACGAGCAGTACTTC
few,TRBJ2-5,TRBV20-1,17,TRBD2,CSARGAGEGEKGETQYF,TGCAGTGCTAGAGGAGCGGGAGAAGGGGAAAAGGGGGAGACCCAGTACTTC
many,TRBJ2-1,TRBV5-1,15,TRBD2,CASSWASGVYNEQFF,TGCGCCAGCAGCTGGGCTAGCGGGGTCTACAATGAGCAGTTCTTC
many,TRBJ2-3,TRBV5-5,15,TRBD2,CASSLQREVIDTQYF,TGTGCCAGCAGCTTGCAGCGGGAGGTGATAGATACGCAGTATTTT
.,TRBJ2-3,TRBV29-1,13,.,CSVEGRYLDTQYF,TGCAGCGTTGAAGGGAGGTACTTAGATACGCAGTATTTT
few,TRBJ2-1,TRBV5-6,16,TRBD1,CASSLPGTGVGNEQFF,TGTGCCAGCAGCTTGCCCGGGACAGGGGTGGGGAATGAGCAGTTCTTC
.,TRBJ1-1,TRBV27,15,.,CASRYPVHPNTEAFF,TGTGCCAGCAGATACCCGGTTCACCCGAACACTGAAGCTTTCTTT
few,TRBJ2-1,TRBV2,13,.,CASRDTNYNEQFF,TGTGCCAGCAGGGACACGAACTACAATGAGCAGTTCTTC